A single T cell receptor beta chain is shown here with its context. The data were taken from a study of blood T cell repertoires in COVID-19. Generated by immunoSEQ multiplex PCR, the TCRdb table keeps only in-frame clones and is missing some. The table includes 200,000 to 250,000 clones, 88% detected once. Sequenced sample: PBMCs or T cells enriched from blood (not recorded which). This TCR came from a woman in her thirties who had recovered from COVID-19.

In nucleotides, the CDR3 is TGTGCCAGCAGCCAAGCCGGTGAGGCTCAGCCCCAGCATTTT. Its translation: CASSQAGEAQPQHF. This chain uses TRBV9 with TRBJ1-5, with D hard to call. The CDR3 is made up of 14 amino acids. Germline-derived CDR1 and CDR2 are SGDLS and YYNGEE. The V end was cut by 4 bases, the J end by 6 bases, with 14 bases between.